A single sample gave rise to the 17 T cell receptor beta chains below, sequenced in a study of cytomegalovirus exposure and HLA in healthy donors. The PCR contained 60 Vbeta and 13 Jbeta primers. Profiling relied on immunoSEQ multiplex PCR, and the TCRdb table lists in-frame clones only, not all of them. The sample consists of about 43,000 clones, around 65% of them appearing once. Material for sequencing was PBMCs. The source is a human donor in good health.

The V call is TRBV7-2, the J call TRBJ1-6, with D possibly matching TRBD1 (6 bases). The V and J ends lost 2 bases and 7 bases respectively, with 12 bases between them. The CDR3 consists of 15 residues. Germline V gives CDR1 SGHTA, CDR2 FQGNSA. This CDR3 reads CASSLNRVGNSPLHF. The CDR3 nucleotides read TGTGCCAGCAGCTTAAACAGGGTCGGGAATTCACCCCTCCACTTT.

This clone came up a few times. The chain uses TRBV11-3 and TRBJ2-7; weak D call: TRBD2 (7 bases). CDR3 length: 16 amino acids. Deletions cut 4 bases from V and 2 bases from J, with 18 bases between. Germline V CDR1 and CDR2: SGHNT, YENEEA. The CDR3 region is CASSSGRGRRAYEQYF. For the CDR3, the DNA is TGTGCCAGCAGCTCAGGGCGGGGGCGAAGAGCCTACGAGCAGTACTTC. Filled out from reference TRBV11-3 and TRBJ2-7, the complete variable domain reads EAGVVQSPRYKIIEKKQPVAFWCNPISGHNTLYWYLQNLGQGPELLIRYENEEAVDDSQLPKDRFSAERLKGVDSTLKIQPAELGDSAVYLCASSSGRGRRAYEQYFGPGTRLTVT.

This clone was seen more than once but under ten times. This chain uses TRBV4-1 with TRBJ1-2, with TRBD1 as a possible D gene (5 bases). The CDR3 is 16 residues long. Germline V gene sequence: CDR1 MGHRA, CDR2 YSYEKL. Trimming left V 0 bases short and J 3 bases short, with 14 bases between. For the CDR3, the DNA is TGCGCCAGCAGCCAAGATAGGGCGACAGCCTACTATGGCTACACCTTC. It encodes CASSQDRATAYYGYTF.

With respect to this clone: An end of the junction differs from the germline gene, which may be a read error. The chain employs TRBV6-5 and TRBJ2-6; no reliable D call. The CDR3 has 13 residues. The germline CDR1 and CDR2 sequences are MNHEY and SVGAGI. The chain's CDR3 is CASRYSGANVLTF. The CDR3 DNA follows: TGTGCCAGCAGGTACTCTGGGGCCAACGTCCTGACTTTC.

This clone was found once. The V gene is TRBV4-2, the J gene TRBJ1-4, with 10 nucleotides matching TRBD1. The J segment lost 6 bases and the V segment lost 3 bases, leaving 4 bases of the junction unmatched. The CDR3 consists of 15 residues. CDR1 is LGHNA and CDR2 is YNFKEQ in the germline V gene. The CDR3 nucleotides are TGTGCCAGCAGCCAGGGTGGGACAGGGGATGAAAAACTGTTTTTT. It codes for CASSQGGTGDEKLFF.

V usage is TRBV6-5 and J usage is TRBJ2-1; TRBD2 matches 10 bases. The CDR3 consists of 14 residues. V was clipped by 3 bases and J by 5 bases; unmatched bases: 1. Looked up from germline, CDR1 is MNHEY and CDR2 is SVGAGI. The CDR3 nucleotides read TGTGCCAGCAGTTATACTAGCGGGGACAATGAGCAGTTCTTC. It specifies CASSYTSGDNEQFF.

V is TRBV2 and J is TRBJ2-7, with D perhaps matching TRBD2 (6 bases). CDR3 length equals 16 residues. Germline V CDR1 and CDR2: SNHLY, FYNNEI. Trimming left V 3 bases short and J 0 bases short, with 15 bases between. The DNA for the CDR3 is TGTGCCAGCAGTGAGGGGAGGACCCGTAGCTCCTACGAGCAGTACTTC. Amino acid sequence: CASSEGRTRSSYEQYF.

This clone was detected a few times. The chain carries TRBV2 and TRBJ2-1; 8 positions match TRBD1. The germline V gene encodes CDR1 SNHLY and CDR2 FYNNEI. J was trimmed by 5 bases and V by 8 bases; bases with no gene match: 11. This CDR3 spans 15 amino acids. This CDR3 reads CASGQGQALNNEQFF. The CDR3 coding sequence is TGTGCCAGCGGCCAGGGACAGGCCTTAAACAATGAGCAGTTCTTC.

About this clone itself: An end of the junction does not agree with germline; a read error may underlie this. CDR3 residues: CTWSVRPPSSYNSPLHF. The CDR3 DNA is TGTACCTGGAGTGTACGTCCACCGAGCTCCTATAATTCACCCCTCCACTTT. The chain recombines TRBV30 with TRBJ1-6, with unresolved D. This CDR3 comprises 17 residues. The V gene's germline CDR1 is GTSNPN and CDR2 SVGIG (reference sequence).

The chain recombines TRBV11-2 with TRBJ2-5; D not resolved. Per germline, CDR1 SGHAT and CDR2 FQNNGV. The V gene lost 5 bases and the J gene lost 3 bases, with 4 bases spanning the gap. The CDR3 runs 11 residues. Here the CDR3 DNA reads TGTGCCAGCAGCCGTGAAGAGACCCAGTACTTC. Its protein is CASSREETQYF.

This clone was detected only a few times. The CDR3 reads CAWSWGSLNYGYTF. The DNA of the CDR3 is TGTGCCTGGAGCTGGGGCAGCCTTAACTATGGCTACACCTTC. This chain uses TRBV30 with TRBJ1-2, with D maybe TRBD1 (5 bases). Deletions cut 3 bases from V and 1 base from J, with 12 bases between. This CDR3 is built from 14 residues. CDR1 is GTSNPN, CDR2 SVGIG, per germline (reference sequence).

CDR3 DNA sequence: TGTGCCAGCAGCTTGCCCCTCGGTGGGGGGGAAGAGCAGTACTTC. It encodes CASSLPLGGGEEQYF. The chain has TRBV5-4 and TRBJ2-7; TRBD2 matches at 7 bases. V lost 1 base and J lost 7; bases outside the gene matches: 11. The V gene's germline CDR1 is SGHNT and CDR2 YYREEE (reference sequence). This CDR3 is built from 15 residues.

The V call is TRBV7-2, the J call TRBJ2-1; 12 bases fit TRBD2. CDR1 is SGHTA and CDR2 is FQGNSA in the germline V gene. The CDR3 is made up of 15 amino acids. The V segment lost 3 bases and the J segment 11 bases; nucleotides outside the gene matches: 8. The CDR3 loop is CASSLGLAGLTKQFF. CDR3 nucleotide sequence: TGTGCCAGCAGCTTGGGACTAGCGGGCCTTACGAAGCAGTTCTTC.

This clone was seen a single time. The chain combines TRBV11-1 with TRBJ1-2, with TRBD1 matching over 8 bases. The CDR3 runs 13 residues. V trimming: 4 bases; J trimming: 8 bases; junction bases outside the gene matches: 6. Germline V lookup: CDR1 SGHAT, CDR2 FQDESV (reference sequence). CDR3 DNA sequence: TGTGCCAGCAGCTCCCAGGGGGCCTGGGGCTACACCTTC. Translation: CASSSQGAWGYTF.

This clone appeared a few times. DNA of the CDR3: TGTGCCAGCAGCCCTTACGATGCGGGGGCCAACGTCCTGACTTTC. Translated: CASSPYDAGANVLTF. The chain couples TRBV7-9 to TRBJ2-6; D is ambiguous. Germline V gene data show CDR1 as SEHNR and CDR2 as FQNEAQ (reference sequence). The CDR3 totals 15 residues. Between the trimmed V and J ends, which lost 5 bases and 4 bases, there was a span of 12 bases.

The chain links TRBV27 to TRBJ2-1, with 9 positions matching TRBD1. There are 15 residues in the CDR3. Germline CDR1 is MNHEY and CDR2 is SMNVEV (reference sequence). V was pared by 3 bases and J by 8 bases, with 8 bases of the junction left unmatched. The DNA of the CDR3 is TGTGCCAGCAGTTTCCGGGACAGGGTGTCCGATGAGCAGTTCTTC. Encoded protein: CASSFRDRVSDEQFF.

This clone was seen a handful of times. The chain uses TRBV29-1 and TRBJ2-7; 8 bases map to TRBD2. The CDR3 runs to 14 residues. Germline V gives CDR1 SQVTM, CDR2 ANQGSEA. J gave up 2 bases and V 1 base, and 4 bases lay outside the gene matches. Here the CDR3 reads CSVEAAGGTYEQYF. In DNA, the CDR3 is TGCAGCGTTGAAGCGGCGGGGGGTACCTACGAGCAGTACTTC.